Below are 13 T cell receptor beta chains sequenced from a single sample in a study of spatial heterogeneity in lung cancer. Regarding the study as a whole: Tumoral mutation counts were tracked by counts of expanded intratumoral alpha and beta TCRs.

The time point was: sample taken at primary tumor resection. TCRdb ran MiXCR on the 5' RACE reads and lists one entry per CDR3 protein. This table holds 20,000 to 30,000 distinct CDR3 sequences, 8.8% found once. Antigens of these TCRs are unknown. The sequenced sample was lung tumor tissue, obtained at surgery. Receptor source: a male donor with early-stage non-small cell lung cancer.

This clonotype was counted only a few times. The chain carries TRBV2 and TRBJ2-2; either TRBD1 or TRBD2 may supply D (5 bases each). The germline gives CDR1 SNHLY, CDR2 FYNNEI. The CDR3 is 15 amino acids. The V end was cut by 7 bases, the J end by 4 bases, with 16 bases between. The CDR3 nucleotides read TGTGCCAGCAAGGGGAGTTGGTCAGTCACCGGGGAGCTGTTTTTT. Its protein product is CASKGSWSVTGELFF.

There are many counts of this clonotype. The chain couples TRBV7-8 to TRBJ2-1; maybe TRBD2 (6 bases). Germline V gene data show CDR1 as SGHVS and CDR2 as FQNEAQ. This CDR3 is 14 amino acids long. Trimming pared 5 bases from V and 10 bases from J, leaving 18 bases between. The CDR3 DNA is TGTGCCAGCAGCCCGGGACTCCTCCCGCAGGAGCAGTTCTTC. The encoded protein is CASSPGLLPQEQFF.

This clonotype is medium-sized by share. This chain uses TRBV28 with TRBJ1-4; the match to TRBD1 covers 7 bases. From germline, CDR1 is MDHEN and CDR2 SYDVKM. The CDR3 covers 13 residues. Trimming at V came to 8 bases and at J to 6 bases, leaving 6 bases not matched to a gene. The CDR3 DNA is TGTGCCAGCCGACAGGGCTTAGATGAAAAACTGTTTTTT. Translating gives CASRQGLDEKLFF.

The genes are TRBV20-1 and TRBJ2-7, with D perhaps TRBD1 (6 bases). There are 14 residues in the CDR3. CDR1 DFQATT and CDR2 SNEGSKA come from the germline V gene (reference sequence). Trimming stripped 5 bases from V and 2 bases from J, with 16 bases between. Here the CDR3 reads CSALSLTGPYEQYF. DNA of the CDR3: TGCAGTGCTTTGAGTTTGACAGGACCCTACGAGCAGTACTTC.

This clonotype has a count of ten or more. The V gene is TRBV20-1, the J gene TRBJ2-5, with D uncertain. V lost 3 bases and J 0 bases, leaving 8 bases between the germline ends. The V gene's germline CDR1 is DFQATT and CDR2 SNEGSKA (reference sequence). The CDR3 extends over 13 amino acids. In DNA, the CDR3 is TGCAGTGCTAGGCGAGTAAACCAAGAGACCCAGTACTTC. It is translated as CSARRVNQETQYF.

About this clonotype: A read error may be the cause here, since a much bigger clone is one base away. The chain combines TRBV27 with TRBJ2-3; D perhaps matches TRBD2 (7 bases). The CDR3 contains 16 residues. Per germline, CDR1 MNHEY and CDR2 SMNVEV (reference sequence). Deletions cut 7 bases from V and 5 bases from J, with 22 bases between. The CDR3, as DNA: TGTGCCAGCAAGCCAGGTCCCGGCGGGGGCATAGATACGCAGTATTTT. Encoded protein: CASKPGPGGGIDTQYF.

Many counts were recorded for this clonotype. The chain combines TRBV3-1 with TRBJ2-7; no clear D gene. This CDR3 is built from 15 residues. Germline lookup yields CDR1 LGHDT and CDR2 YNNKEL (reference sequence). Trimming took 0 bases from V and 2 from J, leaving 11 bases between them. Here the CDR3 reads CASSQDLSETYEQYF. CDR3 DNA: TGTGCCAGCAGCCAAGATTTAAGCGAAACCTACGAGCAGTACTTC.

CDR3 residues: CATSRPTVMNTEAFF. DNA for the CDR3: TGTGCCACCAGCAGACCGACAGTTATGAACACTGAAGCTTTCTTT. This sequence joins TRBV15 and TRBJ1-1; possibly TRBD1 for D (5 bases). CDR1 and CDR2 from the germline V gene are LNHNV and YYDKDF (reference sequence). The CDR3 is made up of 15 amino acids. Trimming removed 2 bases from V and 0 bases from J, with 10 bases in between. The variable domain in full, completed from reference TRBV15 and TRBJ1-1, reads DAMVIQNPRYQVTQFGKPVTLSCSQTLNHNVMYWYQQKSSQAPKLLFHYYDKDFNNEADTPDNFQSRRPNTSFCFLDIRSPGLGDTAMYLCATSRPTVMNTEAFFGQGTRLTVV.

This clonotype has more than one count but fewer than ten. The chain joins TRBV7-8 to TRBJ2-2; 11 nucleotides align to TRBD2. CDR3 length equals 20 residues. CDR1 SGHVS and CDR2 FQNEAQ come from the germline V gene. V lost 0 bases, J lost 0 bases, and 9 bases stayed unmatched. DNA for the CDR3: TGTGCCAGCAGCTTAGCGAGACTAGCGGGGATCTCCGCGAACACCGGGGAGCTGTTTTTT. This codes for CASSLARLAGISANTGELFF.

This clonotype was recorded at least ten times. The V call is TRBV7-9, the J call TRBJ2-3, with a weak D call TRBD2 (6 bases). Trimming cost V 11 bases and J 3 bases, with 21 bases left between them. This CDR3 comprises 15 residues. CDR1 is SEHNR, CDR2 FQNEAQ, per germline (reference sequence). CDR3 region: CAVPGEDWATDTQYF. The DNA for the CDR3 is TGTGCCGTCCCCGGGGAGGATTGGGCGACAGATACGCAGTATTTT.

This clonotype was counted at least ten times. DNA of the CDR3: TGTGCAAGTCGCTTAGAGCCAGAGCTGGTAATGAACACTGAAGCTTTCTTT. Encoded protein: CASRLEPELVMNTEAFF. This chain connects TRBV12-2 to TRBJ1-1. TRBV12-2 is deemed a pseudogene. CDR3 length: 17 amino acids.

The V call is TRBV6-2 or TRBV6-3, the J call TRBJ2-1; 7 nucleotides align to TRBD1. Germline V gene data show CDR1 as MNHEY and CDR2 as SVGEGT. The V gene end was trimmed by 2 bases and the J gene end by 3 bases; junction bases not matched to a gene: 1. The length of the CDR3 is 14 residues. CDR3 in DNA: TGTGCCAGCAGTTACCGGGACAGCTACAATGAGCAGTTCTTC. Translated: CASSYRDSYNEQFF.

At least ten counts were recorded for this clonotype. The gene calls are TRBV6-2 or TRBV6-3 and TRBJ2-3, with TRBD1 identical over 7 bases. The CDR3 spans 15 residues. The ends lost 6 bases at V and 2 bases at J; junction bases unmatched: 8. Germline CDR1 is MNHEY and CDR2 is SVGEGT. CDR3 in DNA: TGTGCCAGCAGCGTCTACAGGGGCCCCACAGATACGCAGTATTTT. Its protein is CASSVYRGPTDTQYF.